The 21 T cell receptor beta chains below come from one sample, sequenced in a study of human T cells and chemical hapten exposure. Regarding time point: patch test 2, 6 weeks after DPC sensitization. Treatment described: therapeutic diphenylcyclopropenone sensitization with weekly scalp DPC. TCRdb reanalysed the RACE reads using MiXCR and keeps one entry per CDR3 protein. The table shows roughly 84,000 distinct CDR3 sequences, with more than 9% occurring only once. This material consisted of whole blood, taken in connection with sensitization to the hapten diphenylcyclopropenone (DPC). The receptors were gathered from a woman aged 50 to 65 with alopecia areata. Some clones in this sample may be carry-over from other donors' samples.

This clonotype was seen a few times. CDR3 loop: CSARADTTDTQYF. In DNA, the CDR3 is TGCAGTGCTAGAGCCGACACCACAGATACGCAGTATTTT. The chain joins TRBV20-1 to TRBJ2-3; D uncertain. Per germline, CDR1 DFQATT and CDR2 SNEGSKA (reference sequence). Trimming left V 1 base short and J 2 bases short, with 7 bases between. The CDR3 has 13 amino acids.

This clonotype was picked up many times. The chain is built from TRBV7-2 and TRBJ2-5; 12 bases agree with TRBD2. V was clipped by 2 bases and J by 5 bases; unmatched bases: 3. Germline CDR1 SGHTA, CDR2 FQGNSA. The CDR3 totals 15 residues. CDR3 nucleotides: TGTGCCAGCAGCTTACTAGCGGGAGGGTGGGAGACCCAGTACTTC. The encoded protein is CASSLLAGGWETQYF. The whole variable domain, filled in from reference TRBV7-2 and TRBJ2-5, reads GAGVSQSPSNKVTEKGKDVELRCDPISGHTALYWYRQSLGQGLEFLIYFQGNSAPDKSGLPSDRFSAERTGGSVSTLTIQRTQQEDSAVYLCASSLLAGGWETQYFGPGTRLLVL.

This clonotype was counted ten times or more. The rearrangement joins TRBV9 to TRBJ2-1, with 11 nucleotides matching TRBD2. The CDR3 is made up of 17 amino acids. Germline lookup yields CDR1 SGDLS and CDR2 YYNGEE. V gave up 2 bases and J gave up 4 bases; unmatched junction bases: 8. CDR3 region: CASSVNSRTSGYNEQFF. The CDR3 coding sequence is TGTGCCAGCAGCGTCAATTCTAGGACTAGCGGGTACAATGAGCAGTTCTTC.

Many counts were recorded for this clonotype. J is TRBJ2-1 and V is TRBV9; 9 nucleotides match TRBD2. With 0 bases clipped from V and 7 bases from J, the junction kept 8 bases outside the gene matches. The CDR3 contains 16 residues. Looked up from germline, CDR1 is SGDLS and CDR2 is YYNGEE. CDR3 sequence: CASSVVGREGLNEQFF. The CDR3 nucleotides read TGTGCCAGCAGCGTAGTAGGGCGGGAGGGCCTTAATGAGCAGTTCTTC.

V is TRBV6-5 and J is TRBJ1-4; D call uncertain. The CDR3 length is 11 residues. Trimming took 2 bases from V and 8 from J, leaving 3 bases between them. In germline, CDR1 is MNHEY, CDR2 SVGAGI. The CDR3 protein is CASSYKEKLFF. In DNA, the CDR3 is TGTGCCAGCAGTTACAAGGAAAAACTGTTTTTT.

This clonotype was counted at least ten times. The CDR3 loop reads CASSQDQTRGSPLHF. CDR3 coding DNA: TGCGCCAGCAGCCAAGATCAGACCAGGGGTTCACCCCTCCACTTT. The V gene is TRBV4-1, the J gene TRBJ1-6, with D possibly being TRBD1 (6 bases). Germline values: CDR1 MGHRA, CDR2 YSYEKL. CDR3 size: 15 residues. V shed 0 bases and J shed 9 bases, with 12 bases lying between them.

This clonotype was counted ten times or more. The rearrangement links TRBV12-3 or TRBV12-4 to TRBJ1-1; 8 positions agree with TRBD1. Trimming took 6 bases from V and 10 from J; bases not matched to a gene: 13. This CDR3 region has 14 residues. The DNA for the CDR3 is TGTGCCAGCAGCAACTACGGACAGGGAACGGGAGCTTTCTTT. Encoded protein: CASSNYGQGTGAFF.

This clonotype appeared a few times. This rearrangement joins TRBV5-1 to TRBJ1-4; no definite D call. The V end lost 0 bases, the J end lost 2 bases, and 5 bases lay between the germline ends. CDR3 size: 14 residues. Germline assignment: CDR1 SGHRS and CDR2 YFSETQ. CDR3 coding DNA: TGCGCCAGCAGCTTGGACAGCACTAATGAAAAACTGTTTTTT. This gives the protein CASSLDSTNEKLFF.

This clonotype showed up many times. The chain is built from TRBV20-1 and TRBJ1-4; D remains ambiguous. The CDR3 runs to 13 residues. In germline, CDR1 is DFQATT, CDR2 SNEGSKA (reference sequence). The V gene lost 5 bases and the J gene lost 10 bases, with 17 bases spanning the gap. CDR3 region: CSAGPYDRGKLFF. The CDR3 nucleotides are TGCAGTGCTGGCCCATACGACCGCGGAAAACTGTTTTTT.

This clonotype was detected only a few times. The CDR3 DNA follows: TGCAGCGTCGAACCGAAAGTGAATGAGCAGTTCTTC. Protein: CSVEPKVNEQFF. This sequence joins TRBV29-1 and TRBJ2-1; D uncertain. This CDR3 spans 12 amino acids. With 6 bases removed from V and 7 bases from J, the gap between germline ends came to 13 bases. Germline loops: CDR1 SQVTM, CDR2 ANQGSEA.

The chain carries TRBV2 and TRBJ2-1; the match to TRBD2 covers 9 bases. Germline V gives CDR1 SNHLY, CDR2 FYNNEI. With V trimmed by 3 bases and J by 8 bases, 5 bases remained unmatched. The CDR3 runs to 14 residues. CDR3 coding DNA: TGTGCCAGCAGTGATCGGCGGGAGGGGGATGAGCAGTTCTTC. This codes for CASSDRREGDEQFF.

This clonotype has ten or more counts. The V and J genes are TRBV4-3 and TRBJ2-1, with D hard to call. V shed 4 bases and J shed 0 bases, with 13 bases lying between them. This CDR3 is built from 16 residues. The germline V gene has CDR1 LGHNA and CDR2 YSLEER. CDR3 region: CASSLSVARSYNEQFF. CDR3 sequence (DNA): TGCGCCAGCAGCCTTTCAGTCGCTCGCTCCTACAATGAGCAGTTCTTC.

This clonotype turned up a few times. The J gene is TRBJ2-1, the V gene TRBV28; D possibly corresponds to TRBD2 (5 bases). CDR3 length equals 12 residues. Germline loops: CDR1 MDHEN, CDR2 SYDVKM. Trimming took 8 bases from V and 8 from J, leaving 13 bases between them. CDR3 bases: TGTGCCAGCTTTAGCGAGGAGGATGAGCAGTTCTTC. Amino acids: CASFSEEDEQFF. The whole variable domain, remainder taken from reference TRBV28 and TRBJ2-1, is DVKVTQSSRYLVKRTGEKVFLECVQDMDHENMFWYRQDPGLGLRLIYFSYDVKMKEKGDIPEGYSVSREKKERFSLILESASTNQTSMYLCASFSEEDEQFFGPGTRLTVL.

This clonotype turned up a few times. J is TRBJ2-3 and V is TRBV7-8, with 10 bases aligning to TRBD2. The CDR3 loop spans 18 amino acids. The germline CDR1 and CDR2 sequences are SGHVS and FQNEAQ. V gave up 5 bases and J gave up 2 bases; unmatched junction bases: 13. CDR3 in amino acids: CASSPPLAGVQATDTQYF. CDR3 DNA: TGTGCCAGCAGCCCCCCGCTAGCGGGAGTACAGGCCACAGATACGCAGTATTTT. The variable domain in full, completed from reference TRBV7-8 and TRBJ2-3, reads GAGVSQSPRYKVAKRGQDVALRCDPISGHVSLFWYQQALGQGPEFLTYFQNEAQLDKSGLPSDRFFAERPEGSVSTLKIQRTQQEDSAVYLCASSPPLAGVQATDTQYFGPGTRLTVL.

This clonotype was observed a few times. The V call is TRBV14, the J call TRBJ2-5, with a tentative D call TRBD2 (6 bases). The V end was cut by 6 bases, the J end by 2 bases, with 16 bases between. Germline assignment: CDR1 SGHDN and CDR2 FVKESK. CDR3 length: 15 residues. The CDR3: CASSRTTSRQETQYF. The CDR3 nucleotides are TGTGCCAGCAGTCGAACAACTAGCAGACAAGAGACCCAGTACTTC.

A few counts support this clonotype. The CDR3 reads CATAGDQPQHF. The DNA of the CDR3 is TGTGCCACCGCAGGGGACCAGCCCCAGCATTTT. The gene calls are TRBV28 and TRBJ1-5; possibly TRBD1 for D (6 bases). CDR3 length: 11 amino acids. V was trimmed by 10 bases and J by 7 bases, leaving 11 bases between them. The germline gives CDR1 MDHEN, CDR2 SYDVKM.

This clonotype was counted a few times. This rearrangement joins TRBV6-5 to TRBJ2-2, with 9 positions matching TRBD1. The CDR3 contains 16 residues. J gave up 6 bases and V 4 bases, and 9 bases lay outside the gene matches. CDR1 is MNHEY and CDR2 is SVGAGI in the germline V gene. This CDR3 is CASSSLGQGRAGELFF. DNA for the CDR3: TGTGCCAGCAGTTCCCTGGGACAGGGAAGGGCCGGGGAGCTGTTTTTT.

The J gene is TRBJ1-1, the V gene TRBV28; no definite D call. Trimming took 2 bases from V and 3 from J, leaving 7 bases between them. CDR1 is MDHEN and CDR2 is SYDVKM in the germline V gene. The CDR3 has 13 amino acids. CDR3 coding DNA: TGTGCCAGCAGTTTAGAGCAGGACACTGAAGCTTTCTTT. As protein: CASSLEQDTEAFF.

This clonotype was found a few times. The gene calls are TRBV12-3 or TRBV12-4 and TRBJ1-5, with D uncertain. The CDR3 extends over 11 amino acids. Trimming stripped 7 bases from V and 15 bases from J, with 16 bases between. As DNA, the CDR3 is TGTGCCAGCACCATCGGGTCGGGTCTGCATTTT. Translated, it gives CASTIGSGLHF.

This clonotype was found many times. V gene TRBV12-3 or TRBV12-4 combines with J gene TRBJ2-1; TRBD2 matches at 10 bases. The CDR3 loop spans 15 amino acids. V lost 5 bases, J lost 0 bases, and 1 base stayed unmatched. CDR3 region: CASSPSGSSYNEQFF. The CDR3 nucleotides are TGTGCCAGCAGTCCTAGCGGGAGCTCCTACAATGAGCAGTTCTTC.

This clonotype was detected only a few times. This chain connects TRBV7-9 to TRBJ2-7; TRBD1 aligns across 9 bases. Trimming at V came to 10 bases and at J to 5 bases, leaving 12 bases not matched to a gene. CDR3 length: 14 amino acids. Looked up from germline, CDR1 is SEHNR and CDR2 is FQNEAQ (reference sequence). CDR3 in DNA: TGTGCCACCCCCCCAGGGGACAGGGACCACGAGCAGTACTTC. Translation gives CATPPGDRDHEQYF.